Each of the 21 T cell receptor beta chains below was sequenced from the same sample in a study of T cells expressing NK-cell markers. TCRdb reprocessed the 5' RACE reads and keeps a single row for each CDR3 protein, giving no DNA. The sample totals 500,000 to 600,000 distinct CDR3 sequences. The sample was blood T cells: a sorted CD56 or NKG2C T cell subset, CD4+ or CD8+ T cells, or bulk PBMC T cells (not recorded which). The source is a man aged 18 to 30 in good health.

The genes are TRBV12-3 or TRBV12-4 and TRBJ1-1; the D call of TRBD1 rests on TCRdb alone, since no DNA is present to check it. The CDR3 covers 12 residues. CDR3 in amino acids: CASSLGGGEAFF.

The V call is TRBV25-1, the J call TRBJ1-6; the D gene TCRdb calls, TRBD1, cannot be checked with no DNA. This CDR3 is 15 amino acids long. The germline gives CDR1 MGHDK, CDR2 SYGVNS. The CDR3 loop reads CASSEYAGGESPLHF.

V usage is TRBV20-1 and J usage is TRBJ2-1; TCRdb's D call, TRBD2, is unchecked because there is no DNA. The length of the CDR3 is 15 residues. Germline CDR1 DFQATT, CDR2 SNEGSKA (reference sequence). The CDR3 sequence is CSARGWLAGGNEQFF.

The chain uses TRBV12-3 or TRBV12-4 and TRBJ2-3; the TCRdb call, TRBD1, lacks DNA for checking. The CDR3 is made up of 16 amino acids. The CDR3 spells CASSPPGTGLADTQYF.

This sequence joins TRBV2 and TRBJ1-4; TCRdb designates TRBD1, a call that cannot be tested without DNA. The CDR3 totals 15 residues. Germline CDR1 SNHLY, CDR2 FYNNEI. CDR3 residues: CASSEAYALGEKLFF.

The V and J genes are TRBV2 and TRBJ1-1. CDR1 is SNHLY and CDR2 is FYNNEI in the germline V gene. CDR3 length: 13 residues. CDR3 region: CASRDTRITEAFF.

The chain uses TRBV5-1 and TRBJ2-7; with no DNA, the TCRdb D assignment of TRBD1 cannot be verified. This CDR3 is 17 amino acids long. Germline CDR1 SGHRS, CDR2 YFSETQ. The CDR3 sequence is CASSAGRKNRFAYEQYF.

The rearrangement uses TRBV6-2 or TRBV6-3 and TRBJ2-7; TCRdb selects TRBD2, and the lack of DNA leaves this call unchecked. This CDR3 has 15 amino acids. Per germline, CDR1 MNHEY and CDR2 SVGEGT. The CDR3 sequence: CASSPKREIAYEQYF.

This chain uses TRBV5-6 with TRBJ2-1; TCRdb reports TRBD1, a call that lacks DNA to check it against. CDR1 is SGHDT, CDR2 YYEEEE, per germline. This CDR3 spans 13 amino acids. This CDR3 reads CASSQATGSEQFF.

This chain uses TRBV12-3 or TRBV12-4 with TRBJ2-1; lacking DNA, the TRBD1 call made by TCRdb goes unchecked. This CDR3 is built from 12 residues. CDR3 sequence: CASRLDRETQFF.

This chain's CDR3 is CASSLALAYEQYF. The genes are TRBV7-2 and TRBJ2-7. This CDR3 has 13 amino acids. Germline-derived CDR1 and CDR2 are SGHTA and FQGNSA.

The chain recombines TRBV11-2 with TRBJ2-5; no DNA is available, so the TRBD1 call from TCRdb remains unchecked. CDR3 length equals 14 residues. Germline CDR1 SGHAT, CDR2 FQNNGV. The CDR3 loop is CASSSDGLGLTQYF.

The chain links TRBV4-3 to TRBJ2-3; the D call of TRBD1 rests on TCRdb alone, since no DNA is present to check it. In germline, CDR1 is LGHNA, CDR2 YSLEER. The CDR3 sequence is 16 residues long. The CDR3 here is CASSQGTGGRTDTQYF.

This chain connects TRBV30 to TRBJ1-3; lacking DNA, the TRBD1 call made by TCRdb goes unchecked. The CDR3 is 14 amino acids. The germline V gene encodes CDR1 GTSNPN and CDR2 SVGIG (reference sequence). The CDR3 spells CAWTGAYHGNTIYF.

CDR3 in amino acids: CSGIRGRGNQPQHF. The V call is TRBV20-1, the J call TRBJ1-5; the D gene TCRdb calls, TRBD1, cannot be checked with no DNA. The CDR3 covers 14 residues. Germline V gene data show CDR1 as DFQATT and CDR2 as SNEGSKA (reference sequence).

CDR3 in amino acids: CASSSGLNSPGELFF. The V and J genes are TRBV7-9 and TRBJ2-2; TCRdb reports TRBD2, a call that lacks DNA to check it against. This CDR3 region has 15 residues. Per germline, CDR1 SEHNR and CDR2 FQNEAQ (reference sequence).

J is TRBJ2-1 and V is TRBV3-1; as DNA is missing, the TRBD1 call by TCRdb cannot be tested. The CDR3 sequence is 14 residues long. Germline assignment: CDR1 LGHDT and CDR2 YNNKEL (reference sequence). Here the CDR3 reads CASSQYPGANEQFF.

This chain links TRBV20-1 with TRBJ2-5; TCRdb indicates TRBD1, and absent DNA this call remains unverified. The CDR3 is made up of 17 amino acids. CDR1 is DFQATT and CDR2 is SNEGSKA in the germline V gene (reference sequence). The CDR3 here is CSATSPPSFSVQETQYF.

The CDR3 spells CASSPSGTEGTDTQYF. V usage is TRBV11-2 and J usage is TRBJ2-3; the TRBD1 assignment by TCRdb is unverifiable without DNA. The CDR3 sequence is 16 residues long. Germline-derived CDR1 and CDR2 are SGHAT and FQNNGV. The variable domain in full, with the rest retrieved from reference TRBV11-2 and TRBJ2-3, is EAGVAQSPRYKIIEKRQSVAFWCNPISGHATLYWYQQILGQGPKLLIQFQNNGVVDDSQLPKDRFSAERLKGVDSTLKIQPAKLEDSAVYLCASSPSGTEGTDTQYFGPGTRLTVL.

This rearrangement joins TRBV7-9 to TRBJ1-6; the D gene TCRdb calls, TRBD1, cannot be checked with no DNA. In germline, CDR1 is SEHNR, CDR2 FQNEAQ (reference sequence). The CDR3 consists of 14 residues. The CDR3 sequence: CASSTQGLPSPLHF.

The CDR3: CASSQRDRSNTGELFF. The chain uses TRBV7-8 and TRBJ2-2; the D gene TCRdb calls, TRBD2, cannot be checked with no DNA. This CDR3 has 16 amino acids. The germline V gene has CDR1 SGHVS and CDR2 FQNEAQ.